Sequencing of this T cell receptor beta chain was carried out in a study of cytomegalovirus exposure and HLA in healthy donors. Germline values: CDR1 SGHRS, CDR2 YFSETQ. Between the trimmed V and J ends, which lost 4 bases and 2 bases, there was a span of 16 bases. The CDR3 runs 15 residues. Primers included in the PCR were 60 Vbeta and 13 Jbeta primers. TCRdb's copy holds only in-frame clones and misses some; the assay was immunoSEQ multiplex PCR. This sample yields tens of thousands of clones, of which 80% are seen a single time; approximately 5.9% belongs to the top ten. The chain recombines TRBV5-1 with TRBJ2-7; weak D call: TRBD2 (5 bases). The receptor's source is a male donor in good health and CMV-seronegative. Sequences were obtained from PBMCs. The CDR3 spells CASSPILTGTYEQYF. CDR3 DNA: TGCGCCAGCAGCCCTATTCTAACGGGAACCTACGAGCAGTACTTC. The full variable domain, rest sourced from reference TRBV5-1 and TRBJ2-7, is KAGVTQTPRYLIKTRGQQVTLSCSPISGHRSVSWYQQTPGQGLQFLFEYFSETQRNKGNFPGRFSGRQFSNSRSEMNVSTLELGDSALYLCASSPILTGTYEQYFGPGTRLTVT.